What follows are 27 T cell receptor beta chains derived from one specimen sequenced in a study of read filtering for tumor transcriptome and immune sequencing (dated by TCRdb to 2020 to 2022). Sequenced using an Illumina HiSeq 4000. TCR libraries were constructed from roughly 0.4 ug RNA using the Immunoverse kit, and molecular barcoded adaptors covering alpha/delta and beta/gamma chains were employed. TCRdb reran the public reads through fastp at Q25 and MiXCR, keeping productive beta chains. Identical CDR3 protein sequences are pooled into one entry, listed with their most common genes and DNA. In all, the sample holds roughly 24,000 distinct CDR3 sequences, and around 15% of those were seen once. The ten largest clones take up 66% of the sample. Sequencing was done on a sample of a population of CD138-negative cells sorted from bone marrow. What this sample's cell subset or site label stands for: bone marrow mononuclear cells depleted of CD138+ plasma/myeloma cells by negative magnetic selection. The source of these receptors is a donor at least 40 years old with multiple myeloma.

A few counts support this clonotype. The V gene is TRBV28, the J gene TRBJ1-5; D not resolved. Between the trimmed V and J ends, which lost 7 bases and 4 bases, there was a span of 14 bases. Germline CDR1 MDHEN, CDR2 SYDVKM. The length of the CDR3 is 14 residues. This CDR3 reads CASKFSGRNQPQHF. For the CDR3, the DNA is TGTGCCAGCAAATTTTCCGGGAGAAATCAGCCCCAGCATTTT.

Remarks on this clonotype: It may be a read error: a sequence one base away is much more abundant. The V and J genes are TRBV12-3 or TRBV12-4 and TRBJ2-6; D is possibly TRBD1 (6 bases). The germline V and J ends were trimmed by 6 bases and 0 bases, with 9 bases remaining between them. The CDR3 is 15 amino acids. Here the CDR3 DNA reads TGTGCCAGCAGAGACAGGACCTCTGGGGCCAACGTCCTGACTTTC. Its protein is CASRDRTSGANVLTF.

This clonotype has only a few counts. The genes are TRBV2 and TRBJ1-2; 11 bases align to TRBD1. The CDR3 runs 15 residues. After removal of 8 bases from V and 1 base from J, the junction contained 6 bases not matched to a gene. Germline CDR1 SNHLY, CDR2 FYNNEI. CDR3 DNA sequence: TGTGCCAGCCGGGACAGGGGGATTCTTAACTATGGCTACACCTTC. It yields the protein CASRDRGILNYGYTF.

This clonotype was counted ten times or more. The rearrangement uses TRBV4-1 and TRBJ2-1, with D hard to call. Trimming removed 0 bases from V and 1 base from J, with 10 bases in between. CDR3 length: 16 residues. The V gene's germline CDR1 is MGHRA and CDR2 YSYEKL. This CDR3 reads CASSQEAFGSYNEQFF. In DNA, the CDR3 is TGCGCCAGCAGCCAAGAGGCCTTTGGATCCTACAATGAGCAGTTCTTC.

This clonotype showed up many times. The CDR3 loop reads CASSLLSGSNYEQFF. The CDR3 DNA is TGCGCCAGCAGCCTCCTCAGCGGGAGTAACTATGAGCAGTTCTTC. The genes are TRBV5-1 and TRBJ2-1; 8 positions agree with TRBD2. With V trimmed by 4 bases and J by 8 bases, 11 bases remained unmatched. Germline lookup yields CDR1 SGHRS and CDR2 YFSETQ. The CDR3 runs 15 residues.

This clonotype was recorded many times. V gene TRBV29-1 combines with J gene TRBJ2-1, with D perhaps given as TRBD1 or TRBD2 (6 bases each). This CDR3 region has 13 residues. V lost 4 bases and J lost 4, with 11 bases in between. Germline CDR1 reads SQVTM; CDR2 reads ANQGSEA. This CDR3 is CSVAGGEYNEQFF. The CDR3 nucleotides read TGCAGCGTTGCCGGGGGCGAGTACAATGAGCAGTTCTTC.

This clonotype was detected ten times or more. The chain carries TRBV7-6 and TRBJ2-2; no clear D gene. Germline values: CDR1 SGHVS, CDR2 FNYEAQ. The V and J ends lost 5 bases and 6 bases respectively, with 7 bases between them. The CDR3 extends over 12 amino acids. CDR3 DNA sequence: TGTGCCAGCAGCGAGGTTGCCGGGGAGCTGTTTTTT. Translated, it gives CASSEVAGELFF.

This clonotype was recorded a few times. A much larger clone lies a single base off, so this may be a read error. The chain employs TRBV4-2 and TRBJ2-2; D gene unclear. This CDR3 contains 16 residues. In germline, CDR1 is LGHNA, CDR2 YNFKEQ. The CDR3 sequence is CASGQDIRINTGELFF. The CDR3 DNA reads as TGTGCCAGCGGCCAAGATATCCGTATAAACACCGGGGAGCTGTTTTTT.

This chain connects TRBV29-1 to TRBJ2-1, with 7 bases matching TRBD1. Germline CDR1 SQVTM, CDR2 ANQGSEA. Trimming removed 6 bases from V and 9 bases from J; junction bases left unmatched: 8. CDR3 length: 12 amino acids. Here the CDR3 reads CSVTGFGGEQFF. In nucleotides, the CDR3 is TGCAGCGTGACAGGGTTTGGGGGTGAGCAGTTCTTC.

This clonotype was seen ten or more times. This chain connects TRBV20-1 to TRBJ2-1; TRBD1 matches at 12 bases. Germline V lookup: CDR1 DFQATT, CDR2 SNEGSKA (reference sequence). The CDR3 consists of 14 residues. V dropped 5 bases and J dropped 8; count of bases not matched to a gene: 7. The CDR3 DNA reads as TGCAGTGCTGGGGGACAGGGGGCGCGGGATGAGCAGTTCTTC. This codes for CSAGGQGARDEQFF.

This clonotype was detected ten times or more. The gene calls are TRBV20-1 and TRBJ1-5; tentative D call: TRBD1 (6 bases). Germline assignment: CDR1 DFQATT and CDR2 SNEGSKA (reference sequence). V shed 5 bases and J shed 6 bases, with 20 bases lying between them. The CDR3 length is 15 residues. Here the CDR3 reads CSAPILGGALQPQHF. As DNA, the CDR3 is TGCAGTGCTCCAATTTTGGGGGGGGCTCTTCAGCCCCAGCATTTT.

This clonotype was counted many times. The chain couples TRBV28 to TRBJ1-1; D remains unclear. With 3 bases removed from V and 5 bases from J, the gap between germline ends came to 13 bases. Germline values: CDR1 MDHEN, CDR2 SYDVKM. The CDR3 is made up of 14 amino acids. The CDR3: CASSFSGPLTEAFF. The CDR3 bases are TGTGCCAGCAGTTTTAGCGGGCCGTTGACTGAAGCTTTCTTT.

This clonotype was seen many times. This chain uses TRBV3-1 with TRBJ2-5; 11 bases align to TRBD2. The V gene's germline CDR1 is LGHDT and CDR2 YNNKEL (reference sequence). This CDR3 has 17 residues. Losses at the gene ends were 0 bases for V and 3 bases for J; bases not matched to a gene: 6. CDR3 DNA: TGTGCCAGCAGCCAAGATACTAGCGGGAGATTGAAAGAGACCCAGTACTTC. Amino acids: CASSQDTSGRLKETQYF.

This clonotype appeared many times. The V gene is TRBV5-1, the J gene TRBJ2-5; D tentatively reads TRBD1 or TRBD2 (5 bases each). The CDR3 is 13 amino acids. Germline CDR1 is SGHRS and CDR2 is YFSETQ. With 6 bases removed from V and 7 bases from J, the gap between germline ends came to 16 bases. CDR3 in DNA: TGCGCCAGCATTGGGCCGGATGGGGGGACCCAGTACTTC. Translation: CASIGPDGGTQYF.

This clonotype was counted at least ten times. The chain recombines TRBV6-5 with TRBJ2-3; TRBD2 matches 9 bases. The CDR3 consists of 16 residues. In germline, CDR1 is MNHEY, CDR2 SVGAGI. V dropped 2 bases and J dropped 3; count of bases not matched to a gene: 6. CDR3 sequence reads: CASSYSSGSGTDTQYF. The CDR3, as DNA: TGTGCCAGCAGTTACAGTAGCGGGAGCGGGACAGATACGCAGTATTTT.

At least ten counts were recorded for this clonotype. The V and J genes are TRBV28 and TRBJ1-5; D ambiguous. V was clipped by 7 bases and J by 4 bases, with 17 bases between them. The CDR3 is 15 residues long. The germline CDR1 and CDR2 sequences are MDHEN and SYDVKM. The CDR3 loop is CASKQASLGNQPQHF. The DNA for the CDR3 is TGTGCCAGCAAGCAGGCGTCCCTGGGGAATCAGCCCCAGCATTTT.

This rearrangement joins TRBV20-1 to TRBJ2-7; 8 bases are a match to TRBD1. The V and J ends lost 5 bases and 4 bases, in that order; junction bases with no gene match: 10. Germline CDR1 reads DFQATT; CDR2 reads SNEGSKA (reference sequence). The CDR3 runs to 14 residues. DNA for the CDR3: TGCAGTGCTGAACGGACAGGGCCCGTGTACGAGCAGTACTTC. It yields the protein CSAERTGPVYEQYF.

This clonotype came up many times. This chain uses TRBV30 with TRBJ2-1, with TRBD1 matching over 8 bases. J was trimmed by 0 bases and V by 2 bases; bases with no gene match: 3. Germline V gene data show CDR1 as GTSNPN and CDR2 as SVGIG (reference sequence). The CDR3 covers 15 residues. The CDR3 here is CAWSPGTGSYNEQFF. The CDR3 nucleotides read TGTGCCTGGAGTCCTGGGACAGGCTCCTACAATGAGCAGTTCTTC.

This clonotype was seen more than once but under ten times. The chain couples TRBV6-6 to TRBJ2-4; tentatively, D is TRBD1 (6 bases). Per germline, CDR1 MNHNY and CDR2 SVGAGI (reference sequence). CDR3 length: 16 amino acids. V was pared by 7 bases and J by 3 bases, with 19 bases between. The CDR3 DNA follows: TGTGCCAGCACTGAACGGGGCAGGGGAGACAAAAACATTCAGTACTTC. Protein sequence: CASTERGRGDKNIQYF.

This clonotype was seen at least ten times. The J gene is TRBJ2-3, the V gene TRBV20-1, with a tentative D call TRBD2 (5 bases). Germline V lookup: CDR1 DFQATT, CDR2 SNEGSKA (reference sequence). This CDR3 is built from 16 residues. V shed 0 bases and J shed 5 bases, with 18 bases lying between them. The CDR3 spells CSARDRLTSPIDTQYF. The CDR3 nucleotides are TGCAGTGCTAGAGATCGTCTCACTAGTCCGATAGATACGCAGTATTTT.

This clonotype was seen at least ten times. The chain couples TRBV20-1 to TRBJ2-3; the match to TRBD2 covers 14 bases. Trimming removed 2 bases from V and 1 base from J; junction bases left unmatched: 8. Per germline, CDR1 DFQATT and CDR2 SNEGSKA (reference sequence). The CDR3 is 18 residues long. CDR3 in amino acids: CSARMGLAGEGGTDTQYF. DNA for the CDR3: TGCAGTGCTAGAATGGGACTAGCGGGAGAGGGGGGCACAGATACGCAGTATTTT.

Many counts were recorded for this clonotype. The V gene is TRBV20-1, the J gene TRBJ1-1; D not resolved. The length of the CDR3 is 12 residues. V lost 2 bases to trimming and J lost 5 bases, with 9 bases between them. Germline CDR1 DFQATT, CDR2 SNEGSKA (reference sequence). The CDR3 coding sequence is TGCAGTGCTAGAAAGGTCCGGACTGAAGCTTTCTTT. It is translated as CSARKVRTEAFF.

This clonotype was picked up many times. The chain couples TRBV20-1 to TRBJ2-5; D not certain. V was clipped by 4 bases and J by 4 bases, with 19 bases between them. Germline values: CDR1 DFQATT, CDR2 SNEGSKA (reference sequence). The CDR3 has 15 residues. The CDR3 DNA follows: TGCAGTGCTACCCCCCCAGAGTCAAAGGGAGAGACCCAGTACTTC. This codes for CSATPPESKGETQYF.

This clonotype occurred many times. The gene calls are TRBV12-3 or TRBV12-4 and TRBJ2-5; D is ambiguous. Trimming removed 4 bases at V and 1 base at J, with 13 bases between. CDR3 length: 15 residues. This chain's CDR3 is CASSSRQTSQETQYF. The CDR3 coding sequence is TGTGCCAGCAGTTCTCGTCAGACTTCCCAAGAGACCCAGTACTTC.

Of note for this clonotype: A much larger clone lies one base from this, so it may be a read error. This rearrangement joins TRBV14 to TRBJ2-5; unclear D gene. The CDR3 length is 14 residues. Germline CDR1 reads SGHDN; CDR2 reads FVKESK. The chain's CDR3 is CASSQVKHQDTQYF. The CDR3 nucleotides are TGTGCCAGCAGCCAAGTGAAACACCAAGACACCCAGTACTTC.

This clonotype was seen at least ten times. CDR3 nucleotide sequence: TGTGCCACCAGTGACCTGGGACAGGGGGCAGCCGGGGAGCTGTTTTTT. Protein sequence: CATSDLGQGAAGELFF. The chain recombines TRBV24-1 with TRBJ2-2, with 12 bases matching TRBD1. J lost 6 bases, V lost 4 bases, and 5 bases had no gene match. Germline CDR1 is KGHDR and CDR2 is SFDVKD. The CDR3 has 16 amino acids.

This clonotype was picked up many times. The V and J genes are TRBV28 and TRBJ1-6; TRBD1 agrees at 7 bases. The germline V gene has CDR1 MDHEN and CDR2 SYDVKM. V gave up 4 bases and J gave up 1 base; unmatched junction bases: 7. The CDR3 covers 17 residues. The CDR3, as DNA: TGTGCCAGCAGTTCCCGGGACAGTTTTTCCTATAATTCACCCCTCCACTTT. Translation gives CASSSRDSFSYNSPLHF.